These 8 T cell receptor beta chains share one sample of origin, sequenced in a study of shared clonotypes between healthy human individuals. TCRdb keeps only in-frame clones here, not all; method: immunoSEQ multiplex PCR. The data hold around 700,000 clones, with around 73% observed a single time. The source material was memory CD4+ T cells sorted from blood. Subset reported: CD45RA-negative fraction. Receptor source: a woman in her 30s in good health.

This clone appeared once. The chain is built from TRBV28 and TRBJ1-4; D is undetermined. Germline CDR1 and CDR2: MDHEN and SYDVKM. The V and J ends lost 1 base and 5 bases respectively, with 14 bases between them. The CDR3 loop spans 16 amino acids. The CDR3 bases are TGTGCCAGCAGTTTATCGTTCCAGGTCGGAAATGAAAAACTGTTTTTT. Its protein is CASSLSFQVGNEKLFF.

The V and J genes are TRBV30 and TRBJ1-5, with D possibly TRBD1 on 5 matching bases. Trimming shortened V by 0 bases and J by 2 bases, and 11 bases separated the two germline ends. Germline V CDR1 and CDR2: GTSNPN, SVGIG (reference sequence). The CDR3 has 15 amino acids. CDR3 protein: CAWSVQVGGNQPQHF. The CDR3 DNA reads as TGTGCCTGGAGTGTACAAGTGGGGGGCAATCAGCCCCAGCATTTT.

The table lists this clone with a few counts. The chain employs TRBV28 and TRBJ1-4; D not certain. Germline V gene data show CDR1 as MDHEN and CDR2 as SYDVKM. The CDR3 is 12 residues long. V was shortened by 8 bases and J by 10 bases, with 14 bases between the two germline ends. The CDR3 loop reads CASQRVIGKLFF. The CDR3 nucleotides read TGTGCCAGCCAGCGTGTTATAGGAAAACTGTTTTTT.

V is TRBV18 and J is TRBJ2-7, with no clear D. Germline V lookup: CDR1 KGHSH, CDR2 LQKENI. The CDR3 covers 14 residues. V was pared by 0 bases and J by 7 bases, with 13 bases between. CDR3 DNA: TGTGCCAGCTCACCACCGGCGCGCGCCGGGGAGCAGTACTTC. Protein: CASSPPARAGEQYF.

The chain recombines TRBV28 with TRBJ1-5; TRBD1 might be the D (6 bases). CDR1 is MDHEN, CDR2 SYDVKM, per germline. The V end lost 8 bases, the J end lost 7 bases, and 18 bases lay between the germline ends. The CDR3 loop spans 14 amino acids. The CDR3 is CASLEGVEGQPQHF. CDR3 bases: TGTGCCAGCCTTGAGGGGGTGGAGGGACAGCCCCAGCATTTT. The full variable domain, in which reference TRBV28 and TRBJ1-5 provide the parts outside the CDR3, is DVKVTQSSRYLVKRTGEKVFLECVQDMDHENMFWYRQDPGLGLRLIYFSYDVKMKEKGDIPEGYSVSREKKERFSLILESASTNQTSMYLCASLEGVEGQPQHFGDGTRLSIL.

The gene calls are TRBV18 and TRBJ1-2; D unresolved. The germline V gene encodes CDR1 KGHSH and CDR2 LQKENI. The CDR3 runs 14 residues. The V end lost 1 base, the J end lost 0 bases, and 6 bases lay between the germline ends. The CDR3 DNA is TGTGCCAGCTCACCACAACGAGCTAACTATGGCTACACCTTC. Its protein is CASSPQRANYGYTF.

This sequence joins TRBV5-1 and TRBJ2-3; the D is unclear. The CDR3 loop spans 12 amino acids. The germline V gene has CDR1 SGHRS and CDR2 YFSETQ. The ends were cut back, 7 bases at V and 4 bases at J, with 10 bases in the middle. CDR3 nucleotide sequence: TGCGCCAGCGCCCAAGGAGCAGATACGCAGTATTTT. It translates to CASAQGADTQYF.

The genes are TRBV29-1 and TRBJ2-1, with TRBD2 as a possible D gene (5 bases). Germline CDR1 is SQVTM and CDR2 is ANQGSEA. The CDR3 extends over 11 amino acids. CDR3 protein: CGSDGYNEQFF. The DNA of the CDR3 is TGCGGGAGTGACGGATACAATGAGCAGTTCTTC.